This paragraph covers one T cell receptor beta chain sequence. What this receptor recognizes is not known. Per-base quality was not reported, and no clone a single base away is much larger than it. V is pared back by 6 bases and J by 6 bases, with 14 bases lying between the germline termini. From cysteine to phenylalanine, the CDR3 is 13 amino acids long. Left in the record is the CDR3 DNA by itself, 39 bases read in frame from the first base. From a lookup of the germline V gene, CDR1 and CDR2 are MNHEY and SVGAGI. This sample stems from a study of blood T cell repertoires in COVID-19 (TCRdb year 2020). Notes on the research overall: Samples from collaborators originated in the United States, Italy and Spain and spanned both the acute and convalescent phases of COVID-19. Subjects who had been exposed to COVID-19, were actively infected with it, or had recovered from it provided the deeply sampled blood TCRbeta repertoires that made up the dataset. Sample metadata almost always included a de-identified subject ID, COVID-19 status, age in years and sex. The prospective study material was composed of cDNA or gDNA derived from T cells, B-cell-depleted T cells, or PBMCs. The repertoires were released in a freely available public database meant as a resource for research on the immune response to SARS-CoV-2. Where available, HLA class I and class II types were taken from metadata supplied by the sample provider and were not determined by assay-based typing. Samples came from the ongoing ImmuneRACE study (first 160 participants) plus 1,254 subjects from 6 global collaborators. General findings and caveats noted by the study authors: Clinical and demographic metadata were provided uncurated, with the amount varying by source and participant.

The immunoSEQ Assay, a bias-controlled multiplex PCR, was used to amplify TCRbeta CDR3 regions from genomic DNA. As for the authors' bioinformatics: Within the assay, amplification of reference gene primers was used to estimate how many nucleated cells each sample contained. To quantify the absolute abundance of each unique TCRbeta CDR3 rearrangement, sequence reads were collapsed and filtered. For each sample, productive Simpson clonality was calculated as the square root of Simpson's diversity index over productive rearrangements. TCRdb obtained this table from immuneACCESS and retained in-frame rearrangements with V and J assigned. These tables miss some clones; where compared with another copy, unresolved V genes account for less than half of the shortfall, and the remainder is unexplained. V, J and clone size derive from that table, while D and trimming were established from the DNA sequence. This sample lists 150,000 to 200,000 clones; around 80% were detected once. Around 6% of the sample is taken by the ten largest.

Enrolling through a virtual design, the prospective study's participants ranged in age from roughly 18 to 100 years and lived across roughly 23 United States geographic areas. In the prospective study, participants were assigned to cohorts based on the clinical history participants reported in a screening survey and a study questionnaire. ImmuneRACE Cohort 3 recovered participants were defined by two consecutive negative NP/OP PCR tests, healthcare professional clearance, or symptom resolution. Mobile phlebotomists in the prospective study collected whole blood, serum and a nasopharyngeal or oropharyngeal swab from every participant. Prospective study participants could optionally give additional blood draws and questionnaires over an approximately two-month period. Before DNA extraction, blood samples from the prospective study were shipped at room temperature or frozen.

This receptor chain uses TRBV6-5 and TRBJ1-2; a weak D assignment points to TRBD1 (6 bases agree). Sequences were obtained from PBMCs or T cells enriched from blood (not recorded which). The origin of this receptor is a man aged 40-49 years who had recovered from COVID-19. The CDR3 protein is CASSRQVSDGYTF. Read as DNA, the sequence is TGTGCCAGCAGCCGACAGGTGTCCGATGGCTACACCTTC.